The rows below give T cell receptor beta chains drawn from one sample of a study of OX40 agonist ivuxolimab in advanced cancers. The data were produced by immunoSEQ multiplex PCR, yet TCRdb's version contains in-frame clones alone and is incomplete. The sample has over 55,000 clones; more than 70% are singletons. Sequencing was performed on CD4+ or CD8+ T cells sorted from blood, taken in a trial of the OX40 agonist ivuxolimab. Receptors were obtained from an adult with an advanced solid tumor such as melanoma, head and neck, liver or kidney cancer. CDR3s include the opening cysteine and the closing phenylalanine or tryptophan. D genes are given only for firm matches. Size values are once, few and many counts, or a class for expanded clones, and some rows have none.

j_call,d_call,v_call,clone_size,cdr3_aa,cdr3_nt
TRBJ1-6,.,TRBV6-1,.,CASTGVGPYNSPLHF,TGTGCCAGCACAGGGGTGGGGCCCTATAATTCACCCCTCCACTTT
TRBJ1-5,.,TRBV12-5,.,CASGLQSNQPQHF,TGTGCTAGTGGTTTACAGAGCAATCAGCCCCAGCATTTT
TRBJ1-6,.,TRBV7-9,.,CASSLGGAGGSPLHF,TGTGCCAGCAGCTTAGGAGGGGCAGGAGGGTCACCCCTCCACTTT
TRBJ1-1,TRBD1,TRBV5-1,few,CASSLMGPGTGTEAFF,TGCGCCAGCAGCTTGATGGGACCCGGGACAGGTACTGAAGCTTTCTTT
TRBJ1-5,TRBD1,TRBV7-9,.,CASSLGDRGPGNQPQHF,TGTGCCAGCAGCTTAGGGGACAGGGGGCCTGGCAATCAGCCCCAGCATTTT
TRBJ1-1,.,TRBV27,.,CASSHHRDVNTEAFF,TGTGCCAGCAGTCACCACCGGGACGTAAACACTGAAGCTTTCTTT
TRBJ1-4,TRBD1,TRBV19,.,CASSLDRGHEKLFF,TGTGCCAGTAGTCTCGACAGGGGGCATGAAAAACTGTTTTTT
TRBJ1-2,TRBD1,TRBV19,.,CASSRDSFNYGYTF,TGTGCCAGTAGCAGGGACAGTTTCAACTATGGCTACACCTTC
TRBJ2-7,.,TRBV30,.,CAWSVSVWQYF,TGTGCCTGGAGTGTAAGTGTATGGCAGTACTTC
TRBJ1-6,TRBD1,TRBV6-1,.,CASSLRQGGNSPLHF,TGTGCCAGCAGCTTGAGGCAGGGGGGAAATTCACCCCTCCACTTT
TRBJ1-2,.,TRBV7-9,.,CASRTVGTNYGYTF,TGTGCCAGCAGAACCGTAGGGACTAACTATGGCTACACCTTC
TRBJ1-2,TRBD1,TRBV5-5,.,CASSPQGTYGYTF,TGTGCCAGCAGCCCACAGGGGACCTATGGCTACACCTTC
TRBJ1-1,TRBD1,TRBV5-5,.,CASSGGQLLNTEAFF,TGTGCCAGCAGCGGGGGACAGCTACTGAACACTGAAGCTTTCTTT
TRBJ2-2,.,TRBV5-1,.,CASSLAGGNTGELFF,TGCGCCAGCAGCTTGGCCGGGGGAAACACCGGGGAGCTGTTTTTT
TRBJ1-5,TRBD1,TRBV18,.,CASSPGQNQPQHF,TGTGCCAGCTCACCGGGACAGAATCAGCCCCAGCATTTT
TRBJ2-2,.,TRBV6-4,.,CASSEGPANTGELFF,TGTGCCAGCAGTGAAGGCCCAGCGAACACCGGGGAGCTGTTTTTT
TRBJ2-2,TRBD2,TRBV4-1,.,CASSQAAGGRSTGELFF,TGCGCCAGCAGCCAAGCCGCGGGGGGGCGAAGCACCGGGGAGCTGTTTTTT
TRBJ1-2,.,TRBV6-5,.,CASSYLQHYGYTF,TGTGCCAGCAGTTACTTACAGCACTATGGCTACACTTTC
TRBJ2-6,.,TRBV6-1,.,CASSEKRPGTGFASGANVLTF,TGTGCCAGCAGTGAAAAGAGACCAGGAACAGGTTTTGCCTCTGGGGCCAACGTCCTGACTTTC
TRBJ2-5,.,TRBV10-3,.,CAISESGRETQYF,TGTGCCATCAGTGAATCCGGGAGAGAGACCCAGTACTTC
TRBJ1-1,.,TRBV18,.,CASSPREGGNTEAFF,TGTGCCAGCTCACCCCGTGAGGGCGGGAACACTGAAGCTTTCTTT
TRBJ2-7,TRBD2,TRBV5-1,.,CASSLLAGTSYEQYF,TGCGCCAGCAGCTTACTAGCGGGGACTTCCTACGAGCAGTACTTC
TRBJ2-1,.,TRBV21-1,.,CASSNQKASGVDEQFF,TGTGCCAGCAGCAACCAAAAGGCGAGCGGGGTCGATGAGCAGTTCTTC
TRBJ2-1,.,TRBV4-2,.,CASSRDRDPRREQFF,TGTGCCAGCAGCCGAGACCGGGACCCCCGGCGAGAGCAGTTCTTC
TRBJ2-2,.,TRBV7-9,.,CASSLISQTGELFF,TGTGCCAGCAGCTTAATTAGCCAGACTGGGGAGCTGTTTTTT
TRBJ1-5,TRBD1,TRBV28,.,CASSSPGGSGNQPQHF,TGTGCCAGCAGTTCCCCAGGGGGAAGTGGCAATCAGCCCCAGCATTTT
TRBJ1-5,.,TRBV7-2,.,CASSGQYSNQPQHF,TGTGCCAGCAGCGGGCAGTATAGCAATCAGCCCCAGCATTTT
TRBJ1-2,.,TRBV6-6,.,CASSPDRMGGYTF,TGTGCCAGCAGCCCTGACAGGATGGGGGGCTACACCTTC
TRBJ2-5,.,TRBV6-6,.,CASSTRGVKGEKTQYF,TGTGCCAGCAGTACCCGAGGGGTTAAGGGCGAGAAGACCCAGTACTTC
TRBJ1-3,.,TRBV5-4,.,CASSSQGGSGNTIYF,TGTGCCAGCAGCTCTCAGGGTGGTTCTGGAAACACCATATATTTT
TRBJ2-5,TRBD2,TRBV5-4,.,CASSFLAEETQYF,TGTGCCAGCAGCTTCCTAGCGGAAGAGACCCAGTACTTC
TRBJ1-1,TRBD1,TRBV6-4,few,CASSDQRGQAFF,TGTGCCAGCAGTGACCAAAGGGGGCAAGCTTTCTTT
TRBJ2-7,.,TRBV6-5,.,CASSSGEWSEQYF,TGTGCCAGCAGTTCTGGGGAGTGGAGCGAGCAGTACTTC
TRBJ2-7,TRBD2,TRBV10-2,few,CATRKVGTSGGFYEQYF,TGCGCCACCAGAAAAGTAGGGACTAGCGGGGGATTTTACGAGCAGTACTTC
TRBJ2-7,.,TRBV6-1,.,CASSEEGFYEQYF,TGTGCCAGCAGTGAAGAAGGCTTCTACGAGCAGTACTTC
TRBJ1-4,.,TRBV5-5,.,CASSLGRPGEKLFF,TGTGCCAGCAGCTTGGGACGGCCCGGTGAAAAACTGTTTTTT
TRBJ2-5,TRBD1,TRBV5-1,.,CASSHRGRETQYF,TGCGCCAGCAGCCACAGGGGCCGAGAGACCCAGTACTTC
TRBJ2-7,.,TRBV15,.,CATSRGGVAYEQYF,TGTGCCACCAGCAGAGGAGGGGTTGCCTACGAGCAGTACTTC
TRBJ2-3,TRBD2,TRBV5-4,.,CASSLYAGGSSDTQYF,TGTGCCAGCAGCCTCTACGCGGGGGGGTCTTCAGATACGCAGTATTTT
TRBJ1-2,.,TRBV5-6,.,CASNGGAGGYTF,TGTGCCAGCAACGGGGGGGCAGGTGGCTACACCTTC
TRBJ1-2,TRBD1,TRBV5-1,once,CASSGQGARAGYGYTF,TGCGCCAGCAGCGGACAGGGGGCGCGGGCTGGATATGGCTACACCTTC
TRBJ1-3,.,TRBV5-1,.,CASSSGVENTIYF,TGCGCCAGCAGCTCGGGGGTGGAAAACACCATATATTTT
TRBJ1-1,TRBD1,TRBV6-5,.,CASVITGGTEAFF,TGTGCCAGCGTGATCACAGGGGGCACTGAAGCTTTCTTT
TRBJ2-7,TRBD2,TRBV4-1,few,CASSQVPAGRSYEQYF,TGCGCCAGCAGCCAGGTGCCAGCGGGGCGCTCCTACGAGCAGTACTTC
TRBJ1-1,.,TRBV5-4,.,CASSRGTGSHTEAFF,TGTGCCAGCAGCCGAGGGACGGGTAGTCACACTGAAGCTTTCTTT